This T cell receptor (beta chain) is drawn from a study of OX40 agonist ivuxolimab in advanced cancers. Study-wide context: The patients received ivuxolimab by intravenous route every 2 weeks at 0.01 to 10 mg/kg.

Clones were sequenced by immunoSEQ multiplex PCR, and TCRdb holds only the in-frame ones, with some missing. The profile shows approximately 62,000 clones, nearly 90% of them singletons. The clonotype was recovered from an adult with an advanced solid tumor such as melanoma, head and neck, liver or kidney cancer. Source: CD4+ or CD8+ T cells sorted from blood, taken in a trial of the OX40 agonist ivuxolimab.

The CDR3 sequence: CASSPGSSGNTIYF. In DNA, the CDR3 is TGTGCCAGCAGTCCCGGGAGCTCTGGAAACACCATATATTTT. The chain employs TRBV6-5 and TRBJ1-3, with no clear D. V was shortened by 5 bases and J by 0 bases, with 8 bases between the two germline ends. From germline, CDR1 is MNHEY and CDR2 SVGAGI. The CDR3 consists of 14 residues.